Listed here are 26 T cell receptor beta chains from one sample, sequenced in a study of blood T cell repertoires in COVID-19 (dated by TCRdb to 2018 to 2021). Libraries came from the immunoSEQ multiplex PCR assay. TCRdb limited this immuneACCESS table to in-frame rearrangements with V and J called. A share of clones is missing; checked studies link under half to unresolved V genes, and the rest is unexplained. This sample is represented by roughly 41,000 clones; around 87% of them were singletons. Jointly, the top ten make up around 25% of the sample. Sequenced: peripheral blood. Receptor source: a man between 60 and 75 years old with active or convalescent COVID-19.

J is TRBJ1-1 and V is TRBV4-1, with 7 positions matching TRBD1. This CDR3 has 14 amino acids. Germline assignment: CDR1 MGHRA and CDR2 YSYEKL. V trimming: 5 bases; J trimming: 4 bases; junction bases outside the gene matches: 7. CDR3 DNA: TGCGCCAGCAGCAGAATACAGGGGCTCACTGAAGCTTTCTTT. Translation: CASSRIQGLTEAFF.

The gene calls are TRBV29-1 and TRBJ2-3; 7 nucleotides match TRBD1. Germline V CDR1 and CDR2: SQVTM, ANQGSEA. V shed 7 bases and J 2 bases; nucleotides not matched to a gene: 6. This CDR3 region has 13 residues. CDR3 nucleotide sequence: TGCAGCGCTGGGACAGTGATCACAGATACGCAGTATTTT. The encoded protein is CSAGTVITDTQYF.

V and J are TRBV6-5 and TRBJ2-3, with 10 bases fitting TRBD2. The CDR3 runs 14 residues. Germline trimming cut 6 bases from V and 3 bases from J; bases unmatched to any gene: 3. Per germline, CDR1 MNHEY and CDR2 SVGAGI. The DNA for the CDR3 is TGTGCCAGCAGACGAGCGGGAGGGACAGATACGCAGTATTTT. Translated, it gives CASRRAGGTDTQYF.

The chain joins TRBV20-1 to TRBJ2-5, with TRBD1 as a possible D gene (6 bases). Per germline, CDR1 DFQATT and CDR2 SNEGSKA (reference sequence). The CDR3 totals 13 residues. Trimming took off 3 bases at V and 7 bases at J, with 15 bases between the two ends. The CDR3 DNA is TGCAGTGCTAGTCTACAGGGCCTTCCGACCCAGTACTTC. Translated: CSASLQGLPTQYF.

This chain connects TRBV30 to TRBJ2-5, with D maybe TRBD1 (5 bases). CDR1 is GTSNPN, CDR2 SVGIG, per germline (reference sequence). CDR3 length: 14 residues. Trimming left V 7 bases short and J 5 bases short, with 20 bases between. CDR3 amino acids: CAYLGAGLGETQYF. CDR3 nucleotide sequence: TGTGCCTACCTAGGGGCCGGGCTCGGGGAGACCCAGTACTTC.

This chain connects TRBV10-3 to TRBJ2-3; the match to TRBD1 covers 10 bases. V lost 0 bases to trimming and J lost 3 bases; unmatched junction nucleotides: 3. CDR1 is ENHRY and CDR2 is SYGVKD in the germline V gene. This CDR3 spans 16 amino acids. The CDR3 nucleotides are TGTGCCATCAGTGAGTCCTGGGGACAGGGGACAGATACGCAGTATTTT. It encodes CAISESWGQGTDTQYF.

The CDR3 DNA follows: TGTGCCAGCGGGAGACGCGCCTACGAGCAGTACTTC. Translating gives CASGRRAYEQYF. The V call is TRBV28, the J call TRBJ2-7; maybe TRBD2 (5 bases). The CDR3 consists of 12 residues. The germline V gene encodes CDR1 MDHEN and CDR2 SYDVKM. The V end lost 8 bases, the J end lost 2 bases, and 10 bases lay between the germline ends.

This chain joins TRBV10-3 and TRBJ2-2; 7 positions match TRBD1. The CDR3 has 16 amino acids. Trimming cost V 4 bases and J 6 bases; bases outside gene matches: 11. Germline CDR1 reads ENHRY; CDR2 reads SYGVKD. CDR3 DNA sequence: TGTGCCATCAGTGGCTTGACACAAGGGGGCCCCGGGGAGCTGTTTTTT. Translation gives CAISGLTQGGPGELFF.

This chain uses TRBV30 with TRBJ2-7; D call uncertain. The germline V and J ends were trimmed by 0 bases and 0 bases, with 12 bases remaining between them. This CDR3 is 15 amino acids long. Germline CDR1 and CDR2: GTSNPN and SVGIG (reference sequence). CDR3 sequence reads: CAWSVAGLVSYEQYF. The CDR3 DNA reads TGTGCCTGGAGTGTAGCTGGCCTAGTCTCCTACGAGCAGTACTTC. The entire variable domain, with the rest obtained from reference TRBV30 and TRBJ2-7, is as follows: SQTIHQWPATLVQPVGSPLSLECTVEGTSNPNLYWYRQAAGRGLQLLFYSVGIGQISSEVPQNLSASRPQDRQFILSSKKLLLSDSGFYLCAWSVAGLVSYEQYFGPGTRLTVT.

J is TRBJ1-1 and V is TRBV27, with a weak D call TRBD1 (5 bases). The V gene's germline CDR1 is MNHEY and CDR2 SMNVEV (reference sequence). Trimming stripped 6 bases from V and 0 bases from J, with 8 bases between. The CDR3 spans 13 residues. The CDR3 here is CASRTGMNTEAFF. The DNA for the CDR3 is TGTGCCAGCAGAACAGGAATGAACACTGAAGCTTTCTTT.

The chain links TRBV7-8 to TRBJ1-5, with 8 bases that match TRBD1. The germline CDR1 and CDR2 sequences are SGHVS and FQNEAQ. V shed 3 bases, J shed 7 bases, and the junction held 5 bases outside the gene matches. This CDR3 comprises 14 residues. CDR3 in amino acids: CASSLTGDSQPQHF. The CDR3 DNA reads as TGTGCCAGCAGCTTGACAGGGGATAGCCAGCCCCAGCATTTT.

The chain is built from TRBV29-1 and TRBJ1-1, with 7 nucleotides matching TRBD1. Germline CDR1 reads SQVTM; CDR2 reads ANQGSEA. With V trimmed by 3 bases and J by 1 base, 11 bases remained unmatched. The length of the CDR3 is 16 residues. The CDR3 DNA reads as TGCAGCGTTGAGGATGACAGGGTGGTTGGGAACACTGAAGCTTTCTTT. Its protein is CSVEDDRVVGNTEAFF.

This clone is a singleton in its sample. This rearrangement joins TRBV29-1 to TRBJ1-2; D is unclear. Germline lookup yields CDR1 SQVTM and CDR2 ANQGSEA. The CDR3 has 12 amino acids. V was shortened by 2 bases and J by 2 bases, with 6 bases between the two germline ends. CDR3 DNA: TGCAGCGTTGAAAATTTAAACTATGGCTACACCTTC. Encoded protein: CSVENLNYGYTF.

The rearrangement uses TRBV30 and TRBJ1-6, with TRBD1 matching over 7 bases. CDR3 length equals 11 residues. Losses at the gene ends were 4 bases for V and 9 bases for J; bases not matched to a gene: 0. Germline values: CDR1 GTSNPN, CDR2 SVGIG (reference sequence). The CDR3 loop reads CAWNRGSPLHF. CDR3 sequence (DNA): TGTGCCTGGAACAGGGGTTCACCCCTCCACTTT.

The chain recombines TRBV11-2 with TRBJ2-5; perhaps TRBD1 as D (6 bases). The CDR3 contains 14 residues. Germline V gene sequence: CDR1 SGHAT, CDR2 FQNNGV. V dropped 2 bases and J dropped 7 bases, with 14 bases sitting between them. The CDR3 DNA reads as TGTGCCAGCAGCTTAATGGGGGCGCCTGGGACCCAGTACTTC. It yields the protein CASSLMGAPGTQYF.

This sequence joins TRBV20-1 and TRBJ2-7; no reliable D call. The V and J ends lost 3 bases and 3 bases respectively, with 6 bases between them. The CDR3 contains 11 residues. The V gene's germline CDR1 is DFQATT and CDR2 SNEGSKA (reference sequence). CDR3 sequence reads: CSASLDYEQYF. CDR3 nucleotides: TGCAGTGCTAGTCTAGACTACGAGCAGTACTTC.

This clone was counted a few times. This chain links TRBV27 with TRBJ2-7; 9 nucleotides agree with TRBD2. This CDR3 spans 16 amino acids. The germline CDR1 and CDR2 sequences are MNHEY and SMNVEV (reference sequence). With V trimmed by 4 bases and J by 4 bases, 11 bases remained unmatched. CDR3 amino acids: CASSSYSGSIRYEQYF. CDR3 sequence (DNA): TGTGCCAGCAGTTCATATAGCGGGAGTATTCGGTACGAGCAGTACTTC.

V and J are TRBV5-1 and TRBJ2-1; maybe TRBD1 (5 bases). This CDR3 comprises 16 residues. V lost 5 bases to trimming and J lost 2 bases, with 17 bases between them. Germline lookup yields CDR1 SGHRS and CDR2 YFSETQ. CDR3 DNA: TGCGCCAGCAGTTTATCGCAGGGCACTACCTACAATGAGCAGTTCTTC. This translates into CASSLSQGTTYNEQFF.

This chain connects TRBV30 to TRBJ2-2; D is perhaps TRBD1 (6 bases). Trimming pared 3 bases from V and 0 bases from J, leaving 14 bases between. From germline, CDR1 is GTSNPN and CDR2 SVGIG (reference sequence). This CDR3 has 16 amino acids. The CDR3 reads CAWRGKTGANTGELFF. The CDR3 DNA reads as TGTGCCTGGAGGGGTAAGACAGGAGCGAACACCGGGGAGCTGTTTTTT.

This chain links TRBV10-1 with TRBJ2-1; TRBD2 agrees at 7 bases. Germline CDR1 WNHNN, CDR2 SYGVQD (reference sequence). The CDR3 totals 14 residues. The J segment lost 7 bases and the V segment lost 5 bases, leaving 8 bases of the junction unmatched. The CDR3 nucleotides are TGCGCCAGCAGTCGGGGGGAGGGTTGGAATGAGCAGTTCTTC. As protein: CASSRGEGWNEQFF.

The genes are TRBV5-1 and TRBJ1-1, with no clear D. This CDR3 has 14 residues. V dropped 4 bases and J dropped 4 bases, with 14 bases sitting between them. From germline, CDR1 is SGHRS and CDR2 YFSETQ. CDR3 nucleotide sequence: TGCGCCAGCAGCCCGGGGTATAAGGGCACTGAAGCTTTCTTT. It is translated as CASSPGYKGTEAFF.

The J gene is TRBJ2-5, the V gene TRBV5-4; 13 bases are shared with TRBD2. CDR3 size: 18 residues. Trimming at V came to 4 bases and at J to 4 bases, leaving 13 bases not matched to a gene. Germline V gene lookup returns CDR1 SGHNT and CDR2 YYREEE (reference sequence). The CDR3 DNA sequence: TGTGCCAGCAGCGGGAGGACTAGCGGGGGCGTCAAGGGAGAGACCCAGTACTTC. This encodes CASSGRTSGGVKGETQYF.

CDR3 DNA sequence: TGTGCCAGCAGTTACGGGTTTAGACTCTCTGGGGCCAACGTCCTGACTTTC. Translation: CASSYGFRLSGANVLTF. The chain uses TRBV6-2 or TRBV6-3 and TRBJ2-6; D remains ambiguous. CDR1 and CDR2 (germline): MNHEY, SVGEGT. The V end was cut by 2 bases, the J end by 0 bases, with 11 bases between. The length of the CDR3 is 17 residues.

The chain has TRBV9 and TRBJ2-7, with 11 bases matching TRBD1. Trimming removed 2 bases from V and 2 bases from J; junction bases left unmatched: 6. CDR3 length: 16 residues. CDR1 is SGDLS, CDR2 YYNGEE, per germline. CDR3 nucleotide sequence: TGTGCCAGCAGCGTGCTTGGGACAGGGGGACCCTACGAGCAGTACTTC. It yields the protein CASSVLGTGGPYEQYF.

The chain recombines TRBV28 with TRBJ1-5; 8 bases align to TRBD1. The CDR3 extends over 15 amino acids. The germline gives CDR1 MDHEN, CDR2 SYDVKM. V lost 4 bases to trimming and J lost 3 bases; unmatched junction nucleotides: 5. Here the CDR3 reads CASSSGTGFNQPQHF. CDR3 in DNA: TGTGCCAGCAGTTCGGGGACAGGTTTCAATCAGCCCCAGCATTTT.

This chain's CDR3 is CASSQTGYGYTF. The DNA of the CDR3 is TGTGCCAGCAGTCAAACAGGGTATGGCTACACCTTC. The genes are TRBV2 and TRBJ1-2, with D tentatively TRBD1 (6 bases). This CDR3 is built from 12 residues. Trimming stripped 5 bases from V and 5 bases from J, with 9 bases between. CDR1 and CDR2 from the germline V gene are SNHLY and FYNNEI.